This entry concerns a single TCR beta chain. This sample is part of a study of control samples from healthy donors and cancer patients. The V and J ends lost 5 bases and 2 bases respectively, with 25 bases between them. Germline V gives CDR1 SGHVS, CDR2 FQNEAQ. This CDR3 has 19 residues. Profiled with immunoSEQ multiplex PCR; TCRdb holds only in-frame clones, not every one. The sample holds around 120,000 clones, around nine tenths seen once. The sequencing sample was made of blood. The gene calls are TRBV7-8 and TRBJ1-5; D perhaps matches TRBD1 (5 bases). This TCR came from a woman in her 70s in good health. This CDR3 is CASSRGAGGVGLGNQPQHF. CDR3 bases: TGTGCCAGCAGCCGAGGGGCAGGAGGGGTTGGATTGGGCAATCAGCCCCAGCATTTT.